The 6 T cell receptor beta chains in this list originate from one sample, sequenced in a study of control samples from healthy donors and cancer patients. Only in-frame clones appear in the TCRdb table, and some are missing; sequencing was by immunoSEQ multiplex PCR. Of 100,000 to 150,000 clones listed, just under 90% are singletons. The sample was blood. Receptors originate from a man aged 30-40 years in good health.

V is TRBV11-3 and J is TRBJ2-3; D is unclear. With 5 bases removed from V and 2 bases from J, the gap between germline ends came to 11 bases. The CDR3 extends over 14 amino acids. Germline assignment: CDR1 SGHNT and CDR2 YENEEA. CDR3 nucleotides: TGTGCCAGCAGCCACATGACTCCCACAGATACGCAGTATTTT. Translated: CASSHMTPTDTQYF.

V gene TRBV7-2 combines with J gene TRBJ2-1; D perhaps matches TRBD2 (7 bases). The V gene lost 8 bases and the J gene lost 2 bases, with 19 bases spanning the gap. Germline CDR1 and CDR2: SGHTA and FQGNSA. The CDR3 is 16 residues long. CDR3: CASLLGRGGAYNEQFF. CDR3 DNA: TGTGCCAGCCTACTCGGAAGAGGGGGGGCCTACAATGAGCAGTTCTTC.

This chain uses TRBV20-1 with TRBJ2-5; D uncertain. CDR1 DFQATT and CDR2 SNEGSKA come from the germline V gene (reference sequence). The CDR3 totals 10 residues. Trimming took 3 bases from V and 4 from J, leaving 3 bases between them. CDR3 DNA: TGCAGTGCTAGTATAGAGACCCAGTACTTC. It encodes CSASIETQYF.

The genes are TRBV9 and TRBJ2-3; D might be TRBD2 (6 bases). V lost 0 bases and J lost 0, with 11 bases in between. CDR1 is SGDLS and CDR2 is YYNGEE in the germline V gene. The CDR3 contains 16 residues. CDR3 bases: TGTGCCAGCAGCGTAGTTCACGGGAGAAGCACAGATACGCAGTATTTT. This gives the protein CASSVVHGRSTDTQYF.

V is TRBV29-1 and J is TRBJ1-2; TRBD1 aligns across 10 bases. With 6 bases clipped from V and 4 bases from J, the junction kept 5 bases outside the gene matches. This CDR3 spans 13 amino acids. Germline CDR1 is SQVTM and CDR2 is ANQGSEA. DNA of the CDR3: TGCAGCGTCCGGGACAGGGGTGGCTATGGCTACACCTTC. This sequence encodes CSVRDRGGYGYTF.

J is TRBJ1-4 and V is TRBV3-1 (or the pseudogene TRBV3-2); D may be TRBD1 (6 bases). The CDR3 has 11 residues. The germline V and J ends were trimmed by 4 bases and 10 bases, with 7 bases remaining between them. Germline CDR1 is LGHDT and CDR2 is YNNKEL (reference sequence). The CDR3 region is CASSLQGKLFF. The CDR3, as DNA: TGTGCCAGCAGCCTACAGGGAAAACTGTTTTTT.